The 24 T cell receptor beta chains presented below share a single source sample, sequenced in a study of T-cell memory formation after mild COVID-19. Each CDR3 protein is one row after TCRdb ran MiXCR on the 5' RACE reads. The sample includes 200,000 or so distinct CDR3 sequences, 16% seen only once; the top ten take more than 2%. Input material: PBMCs or a T cell subset sorted from them (not recorded which). These TCRs come from an adult woman who had mild COVID-19 (a few samples of this study predate the infection). Cell type and time point are not known.

DNA for the CDR3: TGCGCCAGCAGTCAGGCAGGGAAAGAGACCCAGTACTTC. Translation gives CASSQAGKETQYF. The rearrangement links TRBV23-1 to TRBJ2-5; D may be TRBD1 (5 bases). TRBV23-1 is classed as an ORF, of uncertain function. The CDR3 covers 13 residues. V dropped 3 bases and J dropped 3 bases, with 8 bases sitting between them.

This clonotype was seen many times. The chain links TRBV3-1 to TRBJ1-1; 7 bases fit TRBD1. The CDR3 is 14 amino acids. Per germline, CDR1 LGHDT and CDR2 YNNKEL (reference sequence). V lost 4 bases to trimming and J lost 2 bases; unmatched junction nucleotides: 4. The CDR3 bases are TGTGCCAGCAGCCCCCGACAGGGAAACACTGAAGCTTTCTTT. This encodes CASSPRQGNTEAFF.

V gene TRBV7-2 combines with J gene TRBJ2-1; TRBD2 agrees at 10 bases. V shed 1 base, J shed 1 base, and the junction held 7 bases outside the gene matches. The CDR3 runs to 18 residues. Germline CDR1 is SGHTA and CDR2 is FQGNSA. The CDR3 DNA is TGTGCCAGCAGCTTAGGGGGGACTAGCGTACGTTCCTACAATGAGCAGTTCTTC. Translated, it gives CASSLGGTSVRSYNEQFF.

In its sample, this clonotype was seen a few times. The CDR3 is CASGLTSSFQETQYF. Written as DNA, the CDR3 is TGTGCTAGTGGTTTGACTAGCTCTTTTCAAGAGACCCAGTACTTC. The V gene is TRBV12-5, the J gene TRBJ2-5, with D possibly matching TRBD2 (6 bases). The CDR3 has 15 amino acids. V was cut by 2 bases and J by 2 bases, with 12 bases left in between. Germline-derived CDR1 and CDR2 are LGHNT and FRNRAP.

The chain's CDR3 is CASRSGTGVSGANVLTF. The CDR3 region has the DNA TGTGCCAGCAGGTCCGGGACAGGGGTTTCTGGGGCCAACGTCCTGACTTTC. The genes are TRBV12-3 or TRBV12-4 and TRBJ2-6, with 10 bases identical to TRBD1. Trimming at V came to 6 bases and at J to 1 base, leaving 6 bases not matched to a gene. The CDR3 has 17 amino acids.

This clonotype occurred many times. This CDR3 reads CSARGSGRLDTGELFF. The CDR3 region has the DNA TGCAGTGCTAGGGGTAGCGGGAGGCTAGACACCGGGGAGCTGTTTTTT. The chain is built from TRBV20-1 and TRBJ2-2, with TRBD2 matching over 10 bases. This CDR3 is 16 amino acids long. Germline V gene lookup returns CDR1 DFQATT and CDR2 SNEGSKA (reference sequence). The J segment lost 3 bases and the V segment lost 3 bases, leaving 7 bases of the junction unmatched.

The chain uses TRBV7-2 and TRBJ1-1; TRBD1 agrees at 9 bases. This CDR3 has 15 residues. Germline lookup yields CDR1 SGHTA and CDR2 FQGNSA. V lost 4 bases to trimming and J lost 3 bases; unmatched junction nucleotides: 6. CDR3 loop: CASSSTGGADTEAFF. For the CDR3, the DNA is TGTGCCAGCAGCTCCACAGGGGGCGCCGACACTGAAGCTTTCTTT.

This clonotype was found a few times. V is TRBV6-1 and J is TRBJ2-2, with D maybe TRBD1 (7 bases). Germline lookup yields CDR1 MNHNS and CDR2 SASEGT. Trimming removed 3 bases at V and 4 bases at J, with 18 bases between. This CDR3 spans 17 amino acids. The DNA of the CDR3 is TGTGCCAGCAGTGAGTTTGTGGCAGGGGGGCCCACCGGGGAGCTGTTTTTT. It encodes CASSEFVAGGPTGELFF.

This clonotype was picked up a small number of times. The J gene is TRBJ2-5, the V gene TRBV7-6; D is possibly TRBD2 (5 bases). V lost 4 bases, J lost 5 bases, and 14 bases lay in between. The CDR3 covers 14 residues. Germline CDR1 is SGHVS and CDR2 is FNYEAQ. CDR3 nucleotide sequence: TGTGCCAGCAGCTCCGGAGGCCCAGTGGAGACCCAGTACTTC. It codes for CASSSGGPVETQYF.

There are a few counts of this clonotype. CDR3 nucleotides: TGTGCCATCAGTGACCCCGTGGGGCAGCGCTACACTCCGCAGTTCTTC. Its protein is CAISDPVGQRYTPQFF. V is TRBV10-3 and J is TRBJ2-1; perhaps TRBD1 as D (5 bases). The germline gives CDR1 ENHRY, CDR2 SYGVKD. V shed 3 bases and J shed 12 bases, with 24 bases lying between them. CDR3 size: 16 residues.

The genes are TRBV12-3 or TRBV12-4 and TRBJ2-7; possibly TRBD1 or TRBD2 for D (5 bases each). Trimming removed 6 bases from V and 0 bases from J, with 12 bases in between. The CDR3 is 14 amino acids. CDR3 DNA sequence: TGTGCCAGCAGCCGGGGACGTAACTCCTACGAGCAGTACTTC. This translates into CASSRGRNSYEQYF.

Many counts were recorded for this clonotype. The rearrangement links TRBV7-9 to TRBJ2-1; D unresolved. This CDR3 has 12 residues. Germline V CDR1 and CDR2: SEHNR, FQNEAQ (reference sequence). Trimming stripped 5 bases from V and 6 bases from J, with 8 bases between. The CDR3 nucleotides read TGTGCCAGCAGCCCCCTCGGCAATGAGCAGTTCTTC. Translated: CASSPLGNEQFF. The complete variable domain, with remaining parts taken from reference TRBV7-9 and TRBJ2-1, reads DTGVSQNPRHKITKRGQNVTFRCDPISEHNRLYWYRQTLGQGPEFLTYFQNEAQLEKSRLLSDRFSAERPKGSFSTLEIQRTEQGDSAMYLCASSPLGNEQFFGPGTRLTVL.

The CDR3 reads CASSLEVGHGELFF. In DNA, the CDR3 is TGCGCCAGCAGCTTGGAGGTCGGGCACGGGGAGCTGTTTTTT. The chain joins TRBV5-1 to TRBJ2-2; D gene uncertain. V shed 0 bases and J shed 7 bases, with 10 bases lying between them. Looked up from germline, CDR1 is SGHRS and CDR2 is YFSETQ. CDR3 size: 14 residues. Drawing the rest from reference TRBV5-1 and TRBJ2-2, the complete variable domain is KAGVTQTPRYLIKTRGQQVTLSCSPISGHRSVSWYQQTPGQGLQFLFEYFSETQRNKGNFPGRFSGRQFSNSRSEMNVSTLELGDSALYLCASSLEVGHGELFFGEGSRLTVL.

This clonotype was seen repeatedly, ten times or more. This CDR3 is CAIERDRGYEQYF. The CDR3 DNA is TGTGCCATTGAACGGGACAGGGGCTACGAGCAGTACTTC. V is TRBV2 and J is TRBJ2-7; 10 nucleotides line up with TRBD1. Germline V gene data show CDR1 as SNHLY and CDR2 as FYNNEI. Trimming took 10 bases from V and 3 from J; bases not matched to a gene: 6. The length of the CDR3 is 13 residues.

The chain carries TRBV19 and TRBJ1-5; weak D call: TRBD1 (6 bases). Germline V gives CDR1 LNHDA, CDR2 SQIVND (reference sequence). The CDR3 extends over 15 amino acids. V lost 6 bases, J lost 3 bases, and 15 bases lay in between. The DNA of the CDR3 is TGTGCCAGTAGGCGACAGGTTGGTGCCAATCAGCCCCAGCATTTT. This sequence encodes CASRRQVGANQPQHF.

This chain joins TRBV9 and TRBJ2-5; the match to TRBD2 covers 8 bases. The V gene's germline CDR1 is SGDLS and CDR2 YYNGEE. The CDR3 is made up of 16 amino acids. Germline trimming cut 4 bases from V and 0 bases from J; bases unmatched to any gene: 8. In DNA form, the CDR3 reads TGTGCCAGCAGCCTCTCGGCGGGGGGCCACCAAGAGACCCAGTACTTC. Translated: CASSLSAGGHQETQYF.

This clonotype has a single count. The rearrangement links TRBV18 to TRBJ1-2; maybe TRBD1 (5 bases). Germline V gives CDR1 KGHSH, CDR2 LQKENI. Deletions cut 3 bases from V and 6 bases from J, with 14 bases between. This CDR3 spans 14 amino acids. The CDR3 spells CASSPGWGNDGYTF. The CDR3, as DNA: TGTGCCAGCTCACCGGGGTGGGGGAACGATGGCTACACCTTC.

The chain is built from TRBV3-1 and TRBJ1-2, with TRBD1 as a possible D gene (5 bases). This CDR3 is 14 amino acids long. V shed 4 bases and J shed 0 bases, with 9 bases lying between them. The germline V gene has CDR1 LGHDT and CDR2 YNNKEL (reference sequence). CDR3 sequence (DNA): TGTGCCAGCAGCCTGGGGCTAGCTAACTATGGCTACACCTTC. Protein sequence: CASSLGLANYGYTF.

This chain connects TRBV27 to TRBJ2-5; 8 bases match TRBD2. CDR1 is MNHEY, CDR2 SMNVEV, per germline (reference sequence). The CDR3 extends over 13 amino acids. V gave up 5 bases and J gave up 3 bases; unmatched junction bases: 2. The CDR3 protein is CASSRGGEETQYF. Here the CDR3 DNA reads TGTGCCAGCAGTCGGGGGGGGGAAGAGACCCAGTACTTC.

There are a few counts of this clonotype. This chain uses TRBV30 with TRBJ2-1; a possible D gene is TRBD2 (7 bases). V was pared by 2 bases and J by 12 bases, with 14 bases between. The CDR3 loop spans 12 amino acids. Germline V CDR1 and CDR2: GTSNPN, SVGIG (reference sequence). In DNA, the CDR3 is TGTGCCTGGAGTAGGGGGGGGATTACGCAGTTCTTC. This translates into CAWSRGGITQFF. The full variable domain, its missing parts supplied by reference TRBV30 and TRBJ2-1, is SQTIHQWPATLVQPVGSPLSLECTVEGTSNPNLYWYRQAAGRGLQLLFYSVGIGQISSEVPQNLSASRPQDRQFILSSKKLLLSDSGFYLCAWSRGGITQFFGPGTRLTVL.

This clonotype has a handful of counts. The CDR3 is CATSDTGLPTNTGELFF. The DNA of the CDR3 is TGTGCCACCAGTGATACGGGTTTACCGACGAACACCGGGGAGCTGTTTTTT. The gene calls are TRBV24-1 and TRBJ2-2; D not resolved. V was clipped by 3 bases and J by 0 bases, with 13 bases between them. This CDR3 is built from 17 residues. Germline V gene sequence: CDR1 KGHDR, CDR2 SFDVKD.

CDR3 protein: CASSFRGQGNTIYF. The CDR3 coding sequence is TGTGCCAGCAGTTTCAGGGGGCAGGGAAACACCATATATTTT. The V gene is TRBV12-3 or TRBV12-4, the J gene TRBJ1-3, with 8 bases aligning to TRBD1. The CDR3 loop spans 14 amino acids. Trimming cost V 3 bases and J 4 bases; bases outside gene matches: 2.

The rearrangement uses TRBV5-5 and TRBJ2-2; D remains unclear. CDR1 is SGHKS, CDR2 YYEKEE, per germline (reference sequence). Trimming removed 4 bases at V and 6 bases at J, with 7 bases between. CDR3 length: 12 residues. CDR3 protein: CASSQLAGELFF. In DNA, the CDR3 is TGTGCCAGCAGCCAGCTAGCCGGGGAGCTGTTTTTT. Full variable domain (rest looked up from reference TRBV5-5 and TRBJ2-2): DAGVTQSPTHLIKTRGQQVTLRCSPISGHKSVSWYQQVLGQGPQFIFQYYEKEERGRGNFPDRFSARQFPNYSSELNVNALLLGDSALYLCASSQLAGELFFGEGSRLTVL.

The sample holds a few counts of this clonotype. The J gene is TRBJ1-2, the V gene TRBV7-9, with 7 bases lining up with TRBD1. The CDR3 consists of 15 residues. J was trimmed by 4 bases and V by 0 bases; bases with no gene match: 5. Germline V gene data show CDR1 as SEHNR and CDR2 as FQNEAQ (reference sequence). The CDR3 sequence: CASSLALSGGYGYTF. In nucleotides, the CDR3 is TGTGCCAGCAGCTTAGCGCTGTCAGGGGGCTATGGCTACACCTTC.